Sequencing of this TCR beta chain was carried out in a study of cytomegalovirus exposure and HLA in healthy donors. Study-wide points: Sequencing likely caused a cluster of highly shared sequence variants. There were over 150 TCR beta chains listed as cytomegalovirus-associated. Rates of TCR association differed by HLA locus in a later analysis, with DRB1 highest and HLA-C lowest.

The PCR had 60 Vbeta and 13 Jbeta primers. Original processing notes: Unique TCR beta chains totaled about 78 million in a later count, with roughly 10 million of them shared. Method: immunoSEQ multiplex PCR; TCRdb's copy keeps in-frame clones and lacks some. For V, J and clone size, that table is used; D and trimming come from the DNA. The table records 120,000 or so clones, approximately 81% of them present only once. As concerns this clone: Its target is not known.

V shed 8 bases and J shed 0 bases, with 11 bases lying between them. This CDR3 contains 13 residues. CDR1 is ENHRY and CDR2 is SYGVKD in the germline V gene. The specimen sequenced was PBMCs. J is TRBJ2-7 and V is TRBV10-3; possible D gene TRBD2, 6 bases. This clonotype was sampled from a man younger than 35 in good health and CMV-seropositive. For the CDR3, the DNA is TGTGCCATCCGTTGGGACTTCTCCTACGAGCAGTACTTC. It specifies CAIRWDFSYEQYF.